This T cell receptor (beta chain) was profiled in a study of shared clonotypes between healthy human individuals. Looking at the study overall: Researchers assigned three CD4 naive, three CD4 memory, two CD8 naive and one CD8 memory plate to each donor.

The CDR3 runs 11 residues. V was pared by 6 bases and J by 6 bases, with 12 bases between. Germline CDR1 is DFQATT and CDR2 is SNEGSKA (reference sequence). Profiled with immunoSEQ multiplex PCR; TCRdb holds only in-frame clones, not every one. The sample lists approximately 1,500,000 clones; roughly 98% were seen once. Concerning this clone itself: Other DNA sequences in this sample translate to the same CDR3.

Adult Caucasians living in Nashville, Tennessee made up all of the donors. The genes are TRBV20-1 and TRBJ2-7; TRBD2 is a possible D gene (6 bases). The TCR sequence derives from a man aged 30 to 45 in good health. Material: naive CD4+ T cells sorted from blood. As for subset: CD45RA+ positively selected. Here the CDR3 reads CSAPTGGEQYF. CDR3 sequence (DNA): TGCAGTGCCCCCACCGGGGGCGAGCAGTACTTC.